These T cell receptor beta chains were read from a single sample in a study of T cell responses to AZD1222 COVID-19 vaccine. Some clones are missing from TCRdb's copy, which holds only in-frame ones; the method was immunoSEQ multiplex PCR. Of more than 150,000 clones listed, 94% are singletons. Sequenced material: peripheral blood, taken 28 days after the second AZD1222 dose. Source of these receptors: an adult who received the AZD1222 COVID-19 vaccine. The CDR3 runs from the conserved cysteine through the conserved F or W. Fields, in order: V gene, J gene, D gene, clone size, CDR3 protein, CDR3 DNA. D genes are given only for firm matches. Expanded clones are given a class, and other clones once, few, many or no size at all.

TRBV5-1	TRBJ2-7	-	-	CASSLAGSTYEQYF	TGCGCCAGCAGCTTGGCAGGGTCTACCTACGAGCAGTACTTC
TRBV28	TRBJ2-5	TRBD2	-	CASSLGGARETQYF	TGTGCCAGCAGTTTGGGAGGGGCCAGGGAGACCCAGTACTTC
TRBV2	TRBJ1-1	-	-	CASSDQGNTEAFF	TGTGCCAGCAGTGATCAAGGGAACACTGAAGCTTTCTTT
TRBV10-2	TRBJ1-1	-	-	CASSESSGNTEAFF	TGCGCCAGCAGTGAGTCAAGTGGGAACACTGAAGCTTTCTTT
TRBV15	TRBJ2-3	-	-	CATSPRGAGLGSTDTQYF	TGTGCCACCAGCCCACGCGGGGCGGGGCTGGGTAGCACAGATACGCAGTATTTT
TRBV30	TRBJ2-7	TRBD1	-	CAWSQGQGTEQYF	TGTGCCTGGAGCCAGGGACAGGGGACCGAGCAGTACTTC
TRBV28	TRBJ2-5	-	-	CASSRRNDIGETQYF	TGTGCCAGCAGTCGCCGTAATGACATTGGGGAGACCCAGTACTTC
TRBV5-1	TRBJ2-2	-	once	CASRSKAAGELFF	TGCGCCAGCAGATCCAAGGCTGCCGGGGAGCTGTTTTTT
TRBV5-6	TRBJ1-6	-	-	CASSLRRTGPSRPDSPLHF	TGTGCCAGCAGCCTGCGAAGGACGGGACCCTCCCGGCCAGATTCACCCCTCCACTTT
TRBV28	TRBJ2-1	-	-	CAYSVRGYYNEQFF	TGTGCCTATTCGGTGAGGGGGTACTACAATGAGCAGTTCTTC
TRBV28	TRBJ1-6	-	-	CASMMYGIGDNSPLHF	TGTGCCAGTATGATGTATGGGATTGGTGACAATTCACCCCTCCACTTT
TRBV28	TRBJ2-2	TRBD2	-	CASSLRGGINTGELFF	TGTGCCAGCAGTTTACGCGGGGGGATTAACACCGGGGAGCTGTTTTTT
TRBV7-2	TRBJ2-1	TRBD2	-	CASSPSSGAAYNEQFF	TGTGCCAGCAGCCCCTCTAGCGGCGCCGCCTACAATGAGCAGTTCTTC
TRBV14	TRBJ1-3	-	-	CASSQVGGPSSGNTIYF	TGTGCCAGCAGCCAAGTGGGGGGCCCCAGCTCTGGAAACACCATATATTTT
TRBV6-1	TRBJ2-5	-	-	CASSEVGETQYF	TGTGCCAGCAGTGAAGTGGGAGAGACCCAGTACTTC
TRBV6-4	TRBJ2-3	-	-	CASSDSARGMTDTQYF	TGTGCCAGCAGTGACTCGGCAAGGGGCATGACAGATACGCAGTATTTT
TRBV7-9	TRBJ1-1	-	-	CASSLVSPGEAFF	TGTGCCAGCAGCTTAGTGTCTCCCGGTGAAGCTTTCTTT
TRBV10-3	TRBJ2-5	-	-	CAIGGQQETQYF	TGTGCCATCGGGGGGCAGCAAGAGACCCAGTACTTC
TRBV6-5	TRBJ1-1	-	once	CASTTGLNTEAFF	TGTGCCAGCACGACAGGACTGAACACTGAAGCTTTCTTT
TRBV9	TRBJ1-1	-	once	CASSVSAEMEAFF	TGTGCCAGCAGCGTCTCTGCGGAAATGGAAGCTTTCTTT
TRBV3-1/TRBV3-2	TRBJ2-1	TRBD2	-	CASSQSPGLAGGEQFF	TGTGCCAGCAGCCAATCTCCGGGACTAGCGGGGGGTGAGCAGTTCTTC
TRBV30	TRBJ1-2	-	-	CAWSGGLRGYTF	TGTGCCTGGAGTGGGGGGCTACGAGGCTACACCTTC
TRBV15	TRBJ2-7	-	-	CATSRDRWRAHEQYF	TGTGCCACCAGCAGAGATCGGTGGCGGGCCCACGAGCAGTACTTC
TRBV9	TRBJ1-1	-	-	CASSPGGLNTEAFF	TGTGCCAGCAGCCCGGGAGGGTTGAACACTGAAGCTTTCTTT
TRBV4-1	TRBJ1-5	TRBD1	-	CASSQHLTGGPPISNQPQHF	TGCGCCAGCAGCCAACATCTCACAGGGGGGCCTCCCATAAGCAATCAGCCCCAGCATTTT
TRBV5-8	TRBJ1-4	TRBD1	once	CASSPGTGEVANEKLFF	TGTGCCAGCAGCCCAGGGACAGGGGAGGTTGCTAATGAAAAACTGTTTTTT
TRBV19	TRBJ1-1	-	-	CASSIGQANTEAFF	TGTGCCAGTAGTATCGGCCAGGCAAACACTGAAGCTTTCTTT
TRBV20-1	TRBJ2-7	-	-	CSAMGAYEQYF	TGCAGTGCTATGGGCGCCTACGAGCAGTACTTC
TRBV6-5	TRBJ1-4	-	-	CASRPTGREKLFF	TGTGCCAGCAGACCCACAGGGAGAGAAAAACTGTTTTTT
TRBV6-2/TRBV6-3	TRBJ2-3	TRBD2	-	CASSISSGGTDTQYF	TGTGCCAGCAGTATTTCTAGCGGGGGCACAGATACGCAGTATTTT
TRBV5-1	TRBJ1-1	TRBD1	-	CASSLVSLARDRGSLRNTEAFF	TGCGCCAGCAGCTTGGTTTCCTTGGCTCGGGACAGGGGATCGTTACGGAACACTGAAGCTTTCTTT
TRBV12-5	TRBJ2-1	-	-	CASGLDTGRRGQFF	TGTGCTAGTGGTTTGGATACTGGCCGTCGCGGGCAGTTCTTC
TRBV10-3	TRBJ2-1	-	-	CAISESGNEQFF	TGTGCCATCAGTGAGTCTGGGAATGAGCAGTTCTTC
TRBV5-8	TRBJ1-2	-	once	CASSHGQPNYGYTF	TGTGCCAGCAGCCATGGACAGCCCAACTATGGCTACACCTTC
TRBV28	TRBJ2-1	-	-	CASARRGWGNEQFF	TGTGCCAGCGCTCGTAGGGGGTGGGGCAATGAGCAGTTCTTC
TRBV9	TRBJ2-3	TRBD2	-	CASSVGGEGSDTQYF	TGTGCCAGCAGCGTAGGCGGGGAGGGATCAGATACGCAGTATTTT
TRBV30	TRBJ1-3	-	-	CAWSRLGSSGNTIYF	TGTGCCTGGAGTAGGCTGGGGAGCTCTGGAAACACCATATATTTT
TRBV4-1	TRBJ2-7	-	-	CASSQGHSQAYEQYF	TGCGCCAGCAGCCAAGGCCATTCACAAGCCTACGAGCAGTACTTC
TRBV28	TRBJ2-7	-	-	CASSLPSRYEQYF	TGTGCCAGCAGTCTCCCGAGTCGCTACGAGCAGTACTTC